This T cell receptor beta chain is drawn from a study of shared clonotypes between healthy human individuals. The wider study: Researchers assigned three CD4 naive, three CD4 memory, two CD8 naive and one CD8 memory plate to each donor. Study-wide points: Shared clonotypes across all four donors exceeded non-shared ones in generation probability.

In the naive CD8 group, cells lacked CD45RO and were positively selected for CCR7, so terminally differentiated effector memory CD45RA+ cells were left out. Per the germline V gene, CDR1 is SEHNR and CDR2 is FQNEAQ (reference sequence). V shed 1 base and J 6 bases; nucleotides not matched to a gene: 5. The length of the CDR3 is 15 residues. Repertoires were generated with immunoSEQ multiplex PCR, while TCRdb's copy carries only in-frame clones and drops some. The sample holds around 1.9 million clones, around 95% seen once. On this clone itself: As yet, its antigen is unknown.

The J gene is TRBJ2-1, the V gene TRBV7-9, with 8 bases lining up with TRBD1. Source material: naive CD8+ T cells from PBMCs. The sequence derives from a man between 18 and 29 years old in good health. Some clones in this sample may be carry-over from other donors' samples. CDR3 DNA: TGTGCCAGCAGCTTAGTACGGACAGGGAGCAATGAGCAGTTCTTC. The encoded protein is CASSLVRTGSNEQFF.